A single sample is the source of the 6 T cell receptor beta chains below, sequenced in a study of cytomegalovirus exposure and HLA in healthy donors. Clones were sequenced by immunoSEQ multiplex PCR, and TCRdb holds only the in-frame ones, with some missing. The sample gives under 150,000 clones, around nine tenths of which show up once; roughly 9.4% is in the top ten. The sequenced sample was PBMCs. The receptors stem from a man younger than 30 in good health and CMV-seropositive.

A few counts support this clone. The chain carries TRBV7-2 and TRBJ2-5; 8 bases line up with TRBD1. V was clipped by 1 base and J by 5 bases; unmatched bases: 6. Germline CDR1 is SGHTA and CDR2 is FQGNSA. The CDR3 has 15 residues. DNA for the CDR3: TGTGCCAGCAGCTTAGTCAGGGGGCGCGGGGAGACCCAGTACTTC. It encodes CASSLVRGRGETQYF.

The CDR3 coding sequence is TGTGCCAGCTCACAACAAGGTCTTCGGGCTAACTATGGCTACACCTTC. Amino acids: CASSQQGLRANYGYTF. V gene TRBV18 combines with J gene TRBJ1-2; D is unresolved. The CDR3 totals 16 residues. V dropped 4 bases and J dropped 0 bases, with 15 bases sitting between them. The germline V gene encodes CDR1 KGHSH and CDR2 LQKENI.

The gene calls are TRBV11-2 and TRBJ1-1; TRBD1 aligns across 7 bases. Germline trimming cut 5 bases from V and 4 bases from J; bases unmatched to any gene: 10. The CDR3 sequence is 15 residues long. Germline V gives CDR1 SGHAT, CDR2 FQNNGV. This CDR3 reads CASSPRQGRGTEAFF. The CDR3 DNA sequence: TGTGCCAGCAGCCCTAGACAGGGTCGGGGCACTGAAGCTTTCTTT. Variable domain in full (rest from reference TRBV11-2 and TRBJ1-1): EAGVAQSPRYKIIEKRQSVAFWCNPISGHATLYWYQQILGQGPKLLIQFQNNGVVDDSQLPKDRFSAERLKGVDSTLKIQPAKLEDSAVYLCASSPRQGRGTEAFFGQGTRLTVV.

V is TRBV6-5 and J is TRBJ2-5; D remains ambiguous. Trimming cost V 6 bases and J 2 bases, with 10 bases left between them. The CDR3 is 13 residues long. Germline loops: CDR1 MNHEY, CDR2 SVGAGI. CDR3 amino acids: CASSRQSQETQYF. The CDR3 region has the DNA TGTGCCAGCAGCAGGCAGTCTCAAGAGACCCAGTACTTC.

J is TRBJ1-4 and V is TRBV29-1; 7 bases agree with TRBD1. CDR3 length: 13 residues. From germline, CDR1 is SQVTM and CDR2 ANQGSEA. V dropped 4 bases and J dropped 5; count of bases not matched to a gene: 4. Written as DNA, the CDR3 is TGCAGCGTTGCCGGGACAGAGAATGAAAAACTGTTTTTT. Its translation: CSVAGTENEKLFF.

This chain connects TRBV6-6 to TRBJ2-2; D call uncertain. Trimming pared 7 bases from V and 4 bases from J, leaving 10 bases between. CDR1 is MNHNY and CDR2 is SVGAGI in the germline V gene (reference sequence). CDR3 size: 13 residues. In DNA form, the CDR3 reads TGTGCCAGCAAATTCCCGTCCACCGGGGAGCTGTTTTTT. Amino acid sequence: CASKFPSTGELFF.